This T cell receptor (beta chain) was profiled in a study of regulatory T cells in long-lasting Graves disease. The overall study: By definition, persistent Graves' disease involved antithyroid drugs for over 5 years alongside positive TSH receptor antibodies.

Whole-study findings and limits: TRBV28 was favored in persistent disease, as were TRBJ1-2 and TRBJ2-5. The researchers studied only peripheral blood, not thyroid tissue.

Time point defined: persistent/refractory GD, antithyroid drugs over 5 years with positive TRAb. After RNA was extracted from PBMCs, the TCR library was made from it. An endocrinology department in Xi'an, China, recruited the patients. This CDR3 has 13 amino acids. Per germline, CDR1 DFQATT and CDR2 SNEGSKA (reference sequence). The V gene lost 5 bases and the J gene lost 6 bases, with 17 bases spanning the gap. This clonotype has just a few counts. The antigen is undetermined. Both iRepertoire HTBI primers and Arm-PCR of CDR3 regions were used to build the TCR beta libraries. One entry per CDR3 protein results from TCRdb running MiXCR on the multiplex PCR reads. Seen here are under 500,000 distinct CDR3 sequences, less than 25% observed once, and the top ten hold approximately 8%.

This clonotype was sampled from a female donor with Graves disease. The starting material was peripheral blood mononuclear cells (PBMCs), obtained when the disease was refractory, from a patient treated with antithyroid drugs. V is TRBV20-1 and J is TRBJ2-7, with a possible D match to TRBD1 (5 bases). Here the CDR3 reads CSAARHRNREQYF. In nucleotides, the CDR3 is TGCAGTGCTGCCCGCCACAGGAATCGCGAGCAGTACTTC.